Sequencing of this T cell receptor (beta chain) was carried out in a study of blood T cell repertoires in COVID-19. Background on the study: Some COVID-19 samples were acute and others convalescent; all came from the United States, Italy and Spain. The analysed material was cDNA or gDNA that came from T cells, B-cell-depleted T cells, or PBMCs.

This CDR3 is 13 amino acids long. Trimming removed 3 bases at V and 11 bases at J, with 16 bases between. In the authors' methods: Nucleated cell counts were estimated from reference gene primer amplification. The protocol was immunoSEQ multiplex PCR, while the TCRdb copy is restricted to in-frame clones and leaves out a portion. D and trimming were read from the DNA, whereas the V and J calls and clone size are those reported in that table. The repertoire consists of about 670,000 clones, with 85% to 90% occurring once and the leading ten covering 0.2% to 0.3%. The origin of this receptor is a young woman with acute or convalescent COVID-19. This chain joins TRBV12-3 or TRBV12-4 and TRBJ1-1; TRBD1 is a possible D gene (5 bases). The sample taken for sequencing was peripheral blood. CDR3: CASSFGGGLSAFF. Here the CDR3 DNA reads TGTGCCAGCAGTTTTGGGGGAGGACTCTCGGCTTTCTTT.